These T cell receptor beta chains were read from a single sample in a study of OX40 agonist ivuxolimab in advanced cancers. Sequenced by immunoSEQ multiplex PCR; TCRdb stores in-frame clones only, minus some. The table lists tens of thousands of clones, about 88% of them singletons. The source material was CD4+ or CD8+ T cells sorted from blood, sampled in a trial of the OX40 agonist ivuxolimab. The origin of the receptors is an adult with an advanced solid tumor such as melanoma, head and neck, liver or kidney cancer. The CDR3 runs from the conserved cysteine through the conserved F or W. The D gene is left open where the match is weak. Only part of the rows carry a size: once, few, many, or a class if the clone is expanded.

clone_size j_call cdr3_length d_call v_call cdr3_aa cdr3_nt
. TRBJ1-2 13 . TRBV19 CASSISSDYGYTF TGTGCCAGTAGTATATCGTCGGACTATGGCTACACCTTC
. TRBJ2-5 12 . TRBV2 CASIGGQETQYF TGTGCCAGCATAGGGGGGCAAGAGACCCAGTACTTC
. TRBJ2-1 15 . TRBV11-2 CASSLMRGKRGEQFF TGTGCCAGCAGCTTAATGCGGGGCAAGAGGGGTGAGCAGTTCTTC
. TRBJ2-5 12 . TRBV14 CASSQVRETQYF TGTGCCAGCAGCCAAGTTCGAGAGACCCAGTACTTC
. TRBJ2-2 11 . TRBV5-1 CASSWERELFF TGCGCCAGCAGCTGGGAGCGGGAGCTGTTTTTT
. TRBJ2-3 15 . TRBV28 CASSFLGGGRDTQYF TGTGCCAGCAGTTTCCTCGGAGGGGGGCGAGATACGCAGTATTTT
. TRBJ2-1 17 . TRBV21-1 CASSKHRTASSYNEQFF TGTGCCAGCAGCAAACACAGGACCGCGAGCTCCTACAATGAGCAGTTCTTC
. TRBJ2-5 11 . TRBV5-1 CASSVKETQYF TGCGCCAGCAGCGTAAAAGAGACCCAGTACTTC
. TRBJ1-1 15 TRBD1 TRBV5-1 CASSGTGTVNTEAFF TGCGCCAGCAGCGGAACCGGGACAGTGAACACTGAAGCTTTCTTT
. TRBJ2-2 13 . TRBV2 CASSEVQPGELFF TGTGCCAGCAGTGAGGTACAGCCCGGGGAGCTGTTTTTT
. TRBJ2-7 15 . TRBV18 CASSPQSDPRYEQYF TGTGCCAGCTCACCCCAATCAGACCCAAGATACGAGCAGTACTTC
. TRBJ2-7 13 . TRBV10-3 CAISSEYSYEQYF TGTGCCATCAGTTCAGAGTACTCCTACGAGCAGTACTTC
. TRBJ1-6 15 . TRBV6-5 CASTWGSSYNSPLHF TGTGCCAGCACCTGGGGGAGCTCCTATAATTCACCCCTCCACTTT
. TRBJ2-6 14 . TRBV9 CASSVPGFTNVLTF TGTGCCAGCAGCGTACCAGGGTTCACCAACGTCCTGACTTTC
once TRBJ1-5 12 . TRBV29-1 CSVRESNQPQHF TGCAGCGTTCGTGAATCTAATCAGCCCCAGCATTTT
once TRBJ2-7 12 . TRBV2 CASSFRDGEQYF TGTGCCAGCAGCTTCCGGGACGGCGAGCAGTACTTC
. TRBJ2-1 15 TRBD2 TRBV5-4 CASSAGTSGYNEQFF TGTGCCAGCAGCGCCGGGACTAGCGGGTATAATGAGCAGTTCTTC
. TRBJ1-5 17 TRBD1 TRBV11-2 CASSSGTGDHSNQPQHF TGTGCCAGCAGCTCCGGGACAGGAGATCATAGCAATCAGCCCCAGCATTTT
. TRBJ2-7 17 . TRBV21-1 CASSPTAKAEPTYEQYF TGTGCCAGCAGCCCGACAGCTAAAGCAGAACCTACCTACGAGCAGTACTTC
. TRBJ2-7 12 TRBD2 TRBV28 CASSLTSSEQYF TGTGCCAGCAGCCTGACTAGCTCCGAGCAGTACTTC
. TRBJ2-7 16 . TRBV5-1 CASSLALGQIIYEQYF TGCGCCAGCAGCTTGGCCCTAGGACAGATAATCTACGAGCAGTACTTC
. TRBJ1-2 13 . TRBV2 CASSGAGGYGYTF TGTGCCAGCAGCGGAGCAGGTGGCTATGGCTACACCTTC
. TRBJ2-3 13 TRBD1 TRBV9 CASSVQGADTQYF TGTGCCAGCAGCGTACAGGGGGCAGATACGCAGTATTTT
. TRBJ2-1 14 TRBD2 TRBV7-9 CASSLSSGNNEQFF TGTGCCAGCAGCTTGTCTAGCGGGAATAATGAGCAGTTCTTC
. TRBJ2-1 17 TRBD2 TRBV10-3 CAISESYSEREYNEQFF TGTGCCATCAGTGAGTCTTACTCCGAGCGGGAGTACAATGAGCAGTTCTTC